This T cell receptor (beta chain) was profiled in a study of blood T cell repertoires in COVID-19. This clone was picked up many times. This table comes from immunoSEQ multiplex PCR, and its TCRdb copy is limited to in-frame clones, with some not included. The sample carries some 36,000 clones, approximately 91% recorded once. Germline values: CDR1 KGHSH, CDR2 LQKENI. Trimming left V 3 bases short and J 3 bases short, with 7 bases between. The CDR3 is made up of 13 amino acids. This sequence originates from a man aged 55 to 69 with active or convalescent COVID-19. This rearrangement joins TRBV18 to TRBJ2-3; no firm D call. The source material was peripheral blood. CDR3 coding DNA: TGTGCCAGCTCACCGGCCCAAACAGATACGCAGTATTTT. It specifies CASSPAQTDTQYF.